Below, 17 T cell receptor beta chains from the same sample are listed, as sequenced in a study of blood T cell repertoires in COVID-19. TCRdb's copy holds only in-frame clones and misses some; the assay was immunoSEQ multiplex PCR. The sample includes about 100,000 clones, roughly nine tenths seen only once; the top ten take about 1.9%. Input material: peripheral blood. The receptors here all came from a man in his fifties or sixties with active COVID-19.

This clone was observed a few times. The V and J genes are TRBV5-1 and TRBJ2-1, with 12 bases matching TRBD2. Germline trimming cut 4 bases from V and 6 bases from J; bases unmatched to any gene: 8. This CDR3 region has 16 residues. Per the germline V gene, CDR1 is SGHRS and CDR2 is YFSETQ. The CDR3 loop is CASSRGETSGGNEQFF. CDR3 nucleotides: TGCGCCAGCAGCCGGGGAGAGACTAGCGGGGGCAATGAGCAGTTCTTC.

The CDR3 sequence: CASSSLTSGEQFF. CDR3 sequence (DNA): TGTGCCAGCAGCTCCCTAACTAGCGGGGAGCAGTTCTTC. The genes are TRBV7-9 and TRBJ2-1; the match to TRBD2 covers 9 bases. This CDR3 comprises 13 residues. CDR1 is SEHNR, CDR2 FQNEAQ, per germline (reference sequence). V lost 4 bases and J lost 10; bases outside the gene matches: 5.

The chain has TRBV24-1 and TRBJ2-5; 10 bases line up with TRBD2. Germline loops: CDR1 KGHDR, CDR2 SFDVKD. The CDR3 is made up of 17 amino acids. V lost 1 base, J lost 4 bases, and 8 bases stayed unmatched. The CDR3 here is CATSDFSSGSGVETQYF. CDR3 DNA sequence: TGTGCCACCAGTGATTTTTCTAGCGGGAGCGGGGTAGAGACCCAGTACTTC.

The genes are TRBV5-5 and TRBJ2-7; the D is unclear. This CDR3 is 14 amino acids long. The V and J ends lost 0 bases and 4 bases respectively, with 11 bases between them. The germline V gene encodes CDR1 SGHKS and CDR2 YYEKEE (reference sequence). DNA of the CDR3: TGTGCCAGCAGCTTGGTTAGTAGATCATACGAGCAGTACTTC. Translating gives CASSLVSRSYEQYF.

This chain connects TRBV6-5 to TRBJ1-1; no definite D call. Germline-derived CDR1 and CDR2 are MNHEY and SVGAGI. The V end was cut by 4 bases, the J end by 5 bases, with 11 bases between. The CDR3 length is 13 residues. The CDR3 region is CASSSLPGTEAFF. The CDR3 nucleotides read TGTGCCAGCAGTTCACTCCCCGGGACTGAAGCTTTCTTT.

The V gene is TRBV5-1, the J gene TRBJ1-2; TRBD1 aligns across 7 bases. The CDR3 totals 15 residues. Germline CDR1 and CDR2: SGHRS and YFSETQ. V lost 1 base and J lost 2; bases outside the gene matches: 5. The CDR3 DNA sequence: TGCGCCAGCAGCTTGATCGACAGGGACAACTATGGCTACACCTTC. Protein product: CASSLIDRDNYGYTF. The full variable domain, with the rest looked up from reference TRBV5-1 and TRBJ1-2, is KAGVTQTPRYLIKTRGQQVTLSCSPISGHRSVSWYQQTPGQGLQFLFEYFSETQRNKGNFPGRFSGRQFSNSRSEMNVSTLELGDSALYLCASSLIDRDNYGYTFGSGTRLTVV.

This chain uses TRBV5-1 with TRBJ1-2, with 7 bases matching TRBD1. V lost 4 bases to trimming and J lost 0 bases; unmatched junction nucleotides: 3. CDR3 size: 14 residues. Germline V lookup: CDR1 SGHRS, CDR2 YFSETQ. The CDR3, as DNA: TGCGCCAGCAGCGCCGGACAGGCTAACTATGGCTACACCTTC. Its translation is CASSAGQANYGYTF.

The chain is built from TRBV18 and TRBJ1-1, with unresolved D. CDR1 is KGHSH and CDR2 is LQKENI in the germline V gene. This CDR3 comprises 13 residues. Trimming stripped 2 bases from V and 7 bases from J, with 11 bases between. This chain's CDR3 is CASSPITKREAFF. CDR3 bases: TGTGCCAGCTCACCAATAACAAAGCGTGAAGCTTTCTTT.

The chain joins TRBV2 to TRBJ2-1; 9 positions match TRBD2. The CDR3 sequence is 16 residues long. Germline V CDR1 and CDR2: SNHLY, FYNNEI. V gave up 6 bases and J gave up 1 base; unmatched junction bases: 7. The CDR3 DNA follows: TGTGCCAGCAGCGACTCTGGACTAGCGTCCTACAATGAGCAGTTCTTC. Its protein is CASSDSGLASYNEQFF.

Concerning this clone itself: The missing conserved phenylalanine or tryptophan at the end of this CDR3 makes a read error likely. The DNA is left out, because the CDR3 cannot be placed on it with certainty; the CDR3 is given as TCRdb lists it. The chain links TRBV5-6 to TRBJ2-7; TRBD1 reflects the table's D call only, with no check against the DNA. The CDR3 is 8 residues long, counting both termini. Germline V lookup: CDR1 SGHDT, CDR2 YYEEEE. CDR3 protein: CASSLKGR.

The rearrangement joins TRBV3-1 (or the pseudogene TRBV3-2) to TRBJ2-2; 7 bases match TRBD2. Unmatched junction bases numbered 6, after V lost 1 base and J lost 4 bases. The V gene's germline CDR1 is LGHDT and CDR2 YNNKEL (reference sequence). The CDR3 has 16 residues. CDR3 in DNA: TGTGCCAGCAGCCAAGGGGGGGGACTTATCACCGGGGAGCTGTTTTTT. Protein product: CASSQGGGLITGELFF.

The chain uses TRBV7-9 and TRBJ1-4; D is ambiguous. The CDR3 totals 15 residues. The V end lost 5 bases, the J end lost 5 bases, and 15 bases lay between the germline ends. Per the germline V gene, CDR1 is SEHNR and CDR2 is FQNEAQ (reference sequence). The CDR3 reads CASSPPGRPNEKLFF. The CDR3 DNA is TGTGCCAGCAGCCCCCCGGGGAGGCCAAATGAAAAACTGTTTTTT.

The chain recombines TRBV4-1 with TRBJ2-3; tentatively, D is TRBD2 (5 bases). CDR1 MGHRA and CDR2 YSYEKL come from the germline V gene. The length of the CDR3 is 17 residues. V lost 1 base and J lost 2, with 16 bases in between. DNA for the CDR3: TGCGCCAGCAGCCAAGCCCCGCCGGGGAGCGACACAGATACGCAGTATTTT. Protein sequence: CASSQAPPGSDTDTQYF.

The V and J genes are TRBV19 and TRBJ1-3; D gene unclear. The CDR3 sequence is 12 residues long. Germline V gene data show CDR1 as LNHDA and CDR2 as SQIVND (reference sequence). V lost 7 bases, J lost 3 bases, and 7 bases lay in between. The CDR3 is CASTYSGNTIYF. The DNA for the CDR3 is TGTGCCAGTACCTACAGTGGAAACACCATATATTTT. Drawing the rest from reference TRBV19 and TRBJ1-3, the complete variable domain is DGGITQSPKYLFRKEGQNVTLSCEQNLNHDAMYWYRQDPGQGLRLIYYSQIVNDFQKGDIAEGYSVSREKKESFPLTVTSAQKNPTAFYLCASTYSGNTIYFGEGSWLTVV.

The chain couples TRBV7-9 to TRBJ1-5, with D unclear. Trimming pared 4 bases from V and 0 bases from J, leaving 13 bases between. This CDR3 region has 16 residues. In germline, CDR1 is SEHNR, CDR2 FQNEAQ (reference sequence). The CDR3 DNA is TGTGCCAGCAGCTCAGCGGTAGATTATAGCAATCAGCCCCAGCATTTT. Translated, it gives CASSSAVDYSNQPQHF.

The chain joins TRBV7-2 to TRBJ2-1, with 10 bases matching TRBD2. CDR1 and CDR2 (germline): SGHTA, FQGNSA. V was pared by 4 bases and J by 8 bases, with 11 bases of the junction left unmatched. The CDR3 consists of 16 residues. Written as DNA, the CDR3 is TGTGCCAGCAGCTCTAGCGGGAGTTGGGGTCCGTATGAGCAGTTCTTC. Its protein is CASSSSGSWGPYEQFF.

The V and J genes are TRBV14 and TRBJ2-2; possible D gene TRBD2, 5 bases. V lost 1 base to trimming and J lost 5 bases, with 11 bases between them. Germline loops: CDR1 SGHDN, CDR2 FVKESK. The CDR3 extends over 15 amino acids. This CDR3 reads CASSQGCGGTGELFF. DNA of the CDR3: TGTGCCAGCAGCCAAGGATGCGGAGGTACCGGGGAGCTGTTTTTT.